This is a list of T cell receptor beta chains from one sample in a study of shared clonotypes between healthy human individuals. Clones were read by immunoSEQ multiplex PCR, and TCRdb kept only the in-frame ones, dropping some. This sample has 1.6 million or so clones, with approximately 98.5% found just once. Sequencing input: naive CD4+ T cells sorted from blood. The receptor set was obtained from a man aged 30-40 years in good health. Both conserved end residues are part of each CDR3.

j_gene: TRBJ2-1
v_gene: TRBV20-1
CDR3aa: CSAIPPGFF

j_gene: TRBJ2-7
v_gene: TRBV11-2
CDR3aa: CASSFGRSAYEQYF

j_gene: TRBJ2-5
v_gene: TRBV7-6
CDR3aa: CASSPLRLAGVETQYF

j_gene: TRBJ1-2
v_gene: TRBV5-8
CDR3aa: CASSFISGTANYGYTF

j_gene: TRBJ2-1
v_gene: TRBV19
CDR3aa: CASLKANEQFF

j_gene: TRBJ2-7
v_gene: TRBV6-5
CDR3aa: CASSYFLGVYEQYF

j_gene: TRBJ2-7
v_gene: TRBV27
CDR3aa: CASSLRASGRGSELWEQYF

j_gene: TRBJ2-7
v_gene: TRBV7-9
CDR3aa: CASSLALAGTEQYF

j_gene: TRBJ2-7
v_gene: TRBV5-1
CDR3aa: CASSLDLWGQLTTYEQYF

j_gene: TRBJ2-7
v_gene: TRBV7-6
CDR3aa: CASSPRTSGIGEQYF

j_gene: TRBJ2-5
v_gene: TRBV18
CDR3aa: CASSPGGPSTIVTQYF

j_gene: TRBJ2-3
v_gene: TRBV5-1
CDR3aa: CASRLTSTDTQYF

j_gene: TRBJ2-5
v_gene: TRBV9
CDR3aa: CASSVEGGTGQETQYF

j_gene: TRBJ2-5
v_gene: TRBV19
CDR3aa: CASSLRQGMETQYF

j_gene: TRBJ2-5
v_gene: TRBV5-1
CDR3aa: CASSQAGAGEETQYF

j_gene: TRBJ2-1
v_gene: TRBV14
CDR3aa: CASSQGNLNEQFF

j_gene: TRBJ2-5
v_gene: TRBV9
CDR3aa: CASSGNDRVAGETQYF

j_gene: TRBJ1-1
v_gene: TRBV5-1
CDR3aa: CASSLFSGVPEAFF

j_gene: TRBJ2-3
v_gene: TRBV5-5
CDR3aa: CASSLEDRGPDTQYF

j_gene: TRBJ1-3
v_gene: TRBV7-9
CDR3aa: CASGVSGSGNTIYF

j_gene: TRBJ1-1
v_gene: TRBV28
CDR3aa: CASSLWTGVNTEAFF

j_gene: TRBJ1-1
v_gene: TRBV7-2
CDR3aa: CASSLSANTEAFF

j_gene: TRBJ2-7
v_gene: TRBV11-1
CDR3aa: CASSLPSPYEQYF

j_gene: TRBJ2-6
v_gene: TRBV13
CDR3aa: CASSSNRGSGANVLTF

j_gene: TRBJ1-2
v_gene: TRBV5-1
CDR3aa: CASSSYKVPNYGYTF

j_gene: TRBJ2-1
v_gene: TRBV15
CDR3aa: CATSRDSGRSDEQFF

j_gene: TRBJ2-7
v_gene: TRBV9
CDR3aa: CASSVGASGSYEQYF

j_gene: TRBJ2-2
v_gene: TRBV4-3
CDR3aa: CASSQDALGGTGELFF

j_gene: TRBJ2-7
v_gene: TRBV9
CDR3aa: CASSPRLAGGPYEQYF

j_gene: TRBJ2-3
v_gene: TRBV9
CDR3aa: CASSGGLAGDTQYF

j_gene: TRBJ2-1
v_gene: TRBV15
CDR3aa: CATSRGTTGGQFF

j_gene: TRBJ1-5
v_gene: TRBV7-9
CDR3aa: CASSSGQGASNQPQHF